The rows below give T cell receptor beta chains drawn from one sample of a study of T cell changes during pregnancy in multiple sclerosis. Assay used: immunoSEQ multiplex PCR; TCRdb lists only in-frame clones, some missing. The data contain some 55,000 clones, more than 75% of them seen just once; the ten biggest clones take up approximately 5.3%. The sequencing input was peripheral blood from another person, used as feeder cells. All receptors derive from a human donor whose cells served as feeder cells for cultures in a pregnancy study. The conserved cysteine and the conserved F or W are not part of the CDR3 here. Each record gives: clone size, V gene, D gene, J gene, CDR3 protein. A D gene is named only where the DNA matches it firmly. Expanded clones get a size class; other rows say once, few or many, or leave the size out.

size: -; V: TRBV14; D: -; J: TRBJ1-2; CDR3: ASSQGQLKANYGYT
size: -; V: TRBV2; D: TRBD1; J: TRBJ1-3; CDR3: ASRLTGQGFGNTIY
size: -; V: TRBV7-2; D: -; J: TRBJ2-2; CDR3: ATSPTSNTGELF
size: -; V: TRBV7-9; D: TRBD1; J: TRBJ2-5; CDR3: ASSHPMGRGQETQY
size: -; V: TRBV11-2; D: TRBD1; J: TRBJ2-7; CDR3: ASSLISTGETYEQY
size: -; V: TRBV6-6; D: -; J: TRBJ1-5; CDR3: ASSYGQGPNQPQH
size: once; V: TRBV9; D: -; J: TRBJ2-5; CDR3: ASSVFGGQETQY
size: -; V: TRBV28; D: TRBD2; J: TRBJ2-5; CDR3: ASRTSRETQY
size: once; V: TRBV15; D: -; J: TRBJ2-5; CDR3: ATSRIAEETQY
size: -; V: TRBV27; D: TRBD1; J: TRBJ2-2; CDR3: ASSMTGATLWELF
size: few; V: TRBV7-2; D: TRBD2; J: TRBJ2-7; CDR3: ASSPQRGSYEQY
size: -; V: TRBV5-1; D: -; J: TRBJ2-1; CDR3: ASSSLRASVSSYNEQF
size: -; V: TRBV10-3; D: -; J: TRBJ2-1; CDR3: AITFSEVYNEQF
size: few; V: TRBV28; D: -; J: TRBJ1-1; CDR3: ASSPSLSREAF
size: -; V: TRBV15; D: -; J: TRBJ1-4; CDR3: ATSSQPREKLF
size: -; V: TRBV6-4; D: -; J: TRBJ2-3; CDR3: ASSLDSADTQY
size: -; V: TRBV28; D: -; J: TRBJ1-2; CDR3: ASSPPGRIIHYGYT
size: -; V: TRBV9; D: TRBD1; J: TRBJ1-2; CDR3: ASRGQGVNYGYT
size: -; V: TRBV18; D: -; J: TRBJ2-3; CDR3: ASSPRVAGQADTQY
size: -; V: TRBV19; D: -; J: TRBJ2-7; CDR3: ASSTVGDPYEQY
size: -; V: TRBV7-9; D: -; J: TRBJ1-2; CDR3: ASGQAREGSYGYT
size: -; V: TRBV7-9; D: -; J: TRBJ1-2; CDR3: ASSTRREGDYGYT
size: -; V: TRBV5-5; D: -; J: TRBJ2-6; CDR3: ASSLTGGSGANVLT
size: -; V: TRBV7-2; D: TRBD2; J: TRBJ2-3; CDR3: ASSERLAGPSNTQY
size: -; V: TRBV6-6; D: -; J: TRBJ2-7; CDR3: ASSYSRSSEQY
size: -; V: TRBV15; D: TRBD2; J: TRBJ2-1; CDR3: ATSGTSRISYNEQF
size: -; V: TRBV28; D: -; J: TRBJ1-2; CDR3: ASSWSGTLYGYT
size: -; V: TRBV7-9; D: TRBD1; J: TRBJ1-3; CDR3: ASSSVGQAGNTIY
size: -; V: TRBV6-5; D: TRBD1; J: TRBJ2-7; CDR3: ASSYSMDRSYEQY
size: -; V: TRBV6-1; D: TRBD1; J: TRBJ2-5; CDR3: ATCLGTGAKETQY
size: -; V: TRBV9; D: TRBD1; J: TRBJ2-2; CDR3: ASSGRTGGTGELF
size: -; V: TRBV28; D: -; J: TRBJ1-5; CDR3: ASSPPGRQPQH
size: -; V: TRBV7-2; D: TRBD2; J: TRBJ2-1; CDR3: ASSFNLAGYNEQF
size: once; V: TRBV21-1; D: -; J: TRBJ2-7; CDR3: ASRDEQY
size: -; V: TRBV30; D: -; J: TRBJ1-6; CDR3: AWMGGSYNSPLH
size: large; V: TRBV28; D: TRBD1; J: TRBJ1-5; CDR3: ASSLTLTGHNQPQH
size: once; V: TRBV27; D: -; J: TRBJ2-1; CDR3: ASSLGRPSYNEQF
size: -; V: TRBV5-6; D: TRBD1; J: TRBJ1-2; CDR3: ASTRWGQGIGIYT
size: -; V: TRBV7-2; D: -; J: TRBJ2-6; CDR3: ASSLAGFGVGANVLT
size: few; V: TRBV6-5; D: -; J: TRBJ2-6; CDR3: ASSISGANVLT
size: -; V: TRBV30; D: TRBD1; J: TRBJ2-1; CDR3: AWSLGGRYNEQF
size: -; V: TRBV18; D: TRBD1; J: TRBJ1-2; CDR3: ASSPSGTGGLYGYT
size: -; V: TRBV2; D: -; J: TRBJ2-5; CDR3: ASSAGETQY
size: -; V: TRBV28; D: TRBD1; J: TRBJ1-5; CDR3: ASNQRQGGNQPQH
size: once; V: TRBV11-1; D: TRBD1; J: TRBJ2-7; CDR3: ASSLDRGQAYEQY
size: -; V: TRBV6-6; D: -; J: TRBJ2-3; CDR3: ASSYSLESTDTQY
size: -; V: TRBV6-5; D: -; J: TRBJ2-7; CDR3: ASSYSAGTYEQY
size: -; V: TRBV7-7; D: TRBD1; J: TRBJ2-2; CDR3: ASSLGPDREAGELF
size: -; V: TRBV19; D: TRBD1; J: TRBJ1-2; CDR3: ASSISGTGVRREYGYT
size: -; V: TRBV29-1; D: -; J: TRBJ2-7; CDR3: SVKGGSSYEQY